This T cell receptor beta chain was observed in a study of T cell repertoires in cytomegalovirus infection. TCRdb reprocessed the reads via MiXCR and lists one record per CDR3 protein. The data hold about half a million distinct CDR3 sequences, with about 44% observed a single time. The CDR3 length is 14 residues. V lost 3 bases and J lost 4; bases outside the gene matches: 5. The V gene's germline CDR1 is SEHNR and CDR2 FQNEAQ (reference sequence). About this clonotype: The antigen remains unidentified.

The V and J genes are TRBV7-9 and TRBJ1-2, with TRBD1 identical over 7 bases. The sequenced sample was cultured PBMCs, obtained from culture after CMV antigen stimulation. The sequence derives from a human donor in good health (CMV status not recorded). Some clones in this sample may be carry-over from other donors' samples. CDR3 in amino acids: CASSFFRTGYGYTF. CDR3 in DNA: TGTGCCAGCAGCTTTTTTAGGACAGGCTATGGCTACACCTTC.